This note documents a single TCR beta chain sequence. Its antigen is still unknown. This entry comes from a study of T cell responses to AZD1222 COVID-19 vaccine. Study results and limitations: Unmutated regions of variants are reportedly targeted by nearly half of spike-specific TCRs.

The assay was immunoSEQ multiplex PCR, and TCRdb's table has in-frame clones only and misses some. The sample holds some 80,000 clones, about 91% seen once. Deletions cut 6 bases from V and 3 bases from J, with 8 bases between. CDR3 length: 12 residues. The source material was peripheral blood, sampled 28 days after the second dose of the MenACWY control vaccine. The rearrangement links TRBV12-3 or TRBV12-4 to TRBJ1-1; D call uncertain. The TCR comes from an adult who received the MenACWY meningococcal vaccine as a control. In DNA, the CDR3 is TGTGCCAGCAGCTTCGAATACACTGAAGCTTTCTTT. Translation gives CASSFEYTEAFF.